Below, 21 T cell receptor beta chains from the same sample are listed, as sequenced in a study of T cell responses to AZD1222 COVID-19 vaccine (dated by TCRdb to about 2021). This specimen's time point label, per the study, means: about 28 days (+/-7) after the second vaccine dose. Libraries were prepared through the immunoSEQ multiplex PCR assay. TCRdb obtained this table from immuneACCESS and retained in-frame rearrangements with V and J assigned. These tables miss some clones; where compared with another copy, unresolved V genes account for less than half of the shortfall, and the remainder is unexplained. The table for this sample lists tens of thousands of clones; more than 75% of them were counted only once. The ten biggest clones cover about 12% of the sample. The sample consisted of peripheral blood, taken 28 days after the second AZD1222 dose. These receptors originate from an adult who received the AZD1222 COVID-19 vaccine.

The V gene is TRBV2, the J gene TRBJ2-1; D may correspond to TRBD1 or TRBD2 (5 bases each). The V gene lost 4 bases and the J gene lost 2 bases, with 12 bases spanning the gap. The CDR3 covers 15 residues. Germline CDR1 is SNHLY and CDR2 is FYNNEI. DNA for the CDR3: TGTGCCAGCAGTGCCGGGGCGCCTACCTACAATGAGCAGTTCTTC. Protein: CASSAGAPTYNEQFF.

The J gene is TRBJ2-7, the V gene TRBV14; D is uncertain. The V gene lost 0 bases and the J gene lost 5 bases, with 8 bases spanning the gap. The CDR3 has 13 residues. The germline V gene encodes CDR1 SGHDN and CDR2 FVKESK. CDR3: CASSQDQADEQYF. The CDR3 DNA is TGTGCCAGCAGCCAAGATCAGGCCGACGAGCAGTACTTC.

CDR3 residues: CASSPLGLAGVNEQYF. In DNA form, the CDR3 reads TGCGCCAGCAGCCCGCTGGGACTAGCGGGAGTAAACGAGCAGTACTTC. This chain connects TRBV5-1 to TRBJ2-7, with TRBD2 matching over 14 bases. The CDR3 is made up of 16 amino acids. Germline loops: CDR1 SGHRS, CDR2 YFSETQ. The junction had 8 bases not matched to a gene; V was cut back by 4 bases and J by 5 bases.

The chain carries TRBV3-1 (or the pseudogene TRBV3-2) and TRBJ1-1; D remains unclear. Between the trimmed V and J ends, which lost 1 base and 3 bases, there was a span of 9 bases. The CDR3 has 14 amino acids. Germline-derived CDR1 and CDR2 are LGHDT and YNNKEL (reference sequence). CDR3 residues: CASSQVGIHTEAFF. DNA for the CDR3: TGTGCCAGCAGCCAAGTCGGGATTCACACTGAAGCTTTCTTT.

The gene calls are TRBV4-1 and TRBJ2-7; D unresolved. This CDR3 region has 13 residues. The germline gives CDR1 MGHRA, CDR2 YSYEKL. Trimming removed 3 bases from V and 1 base from J, with 7 bases in between. The CDR3 spells CASSHAQSYEQYF. The CDR3 DNA reads as TGCGCCAGCAGCCATGCCCAGTCCTACGAGCAGTACTTC.

This chain connects TRBV18 to TRBJ1-3, with D uncertain. The CDR3 is 12 amino acids. The V gene's germline CDR1 is KGHSH and CDR2 LQKENI. The V gene lost 3 bases and the J gene lost 10 bases, with 10 bases spanning the gap. The CDR3 reads CASSPPTTTIYF. For the CDR3, the DNA is TGTGCCAGCTCACCTCCCACAACAACCATATATTTT.

This clone was detected a few times. This chain connects TRBV29-1 to TRBJ2-7; D is uncertain. Germline values: CDR1 SQVTM, CDR2 ANQGSEA. Between the trimmed V and J ends, which lost 7 bases and 4 bases, there was a span of 11 bases. This CDR3 is built from 11 residues. The CDR3 DNA is TGCAGCGCCCAGACCGGGTACGAGCAGTACTTC. Protein: CSAQTGYEQYF.

The rearrangement joins TRBV2 to TRBJ2-1, with D perhaps assigned TRBD1 or TRBD2 (6 bases each). V lost 3 bases and J lost 5, with 11 bases in between. This CDR3 comprises 14 residues. Germline CDR1 SNHLY, CDR2 FYNNEI. The CDR3 reads CASSDWGADNEQFF. CDR3 DNA sequence: TGTGCCAGCAGTGATTGGGGGGCGGACAATGAGCAGTTCTTC.

V gene TRBV28 combines with J gene TRBJ2-2, with 8 bases aligning to TRBD2. There are 15 residues in the CDR3. V lost 6 bases and J lost 6; bases outside the gene matches: 9. Per the germline V gene, CDR1 is MDHEN and CDR2 is SYDVKM. The CDR3 nucleotides are TGTGCCAGCAGACCGCCTCTAGCGGGCCCCGGGGAGCTGTTTTTT. Translated: CASRPPLAGPGELFF.

The rearrangement joins TRBV7-9 to TRBJ2-3; D not certain. Germline V gives CDR1 SEHNR, CDR2 FQNEAQ (reference sequence). CDR3 length: 13 amino acids. The germline V and J ends were trimmed by 5 bases and 4 bases, with 10 bases remaining between them. CDR3 sequence (DNA): TGTGCCAGCAGCGACGGCGCCGCAGATACGCAGTATTTT. Protein: CASSDGAADTQYF.

The V and J genes are TRBV10-3 and TRBJ2-1; D is undetermined. CDR3 length: 12 residues. V lost 4 bases and J 8 bases, leaving 9 bases between the germline ends. Germline V gene sequence: CDR1 ENHRY, CDR2 SYGVKD. The CDR3 nucleotides read TGTGCCATCAGTGGCGTTGTAGATGAGCAGTTCTTC. Protein sequence: CAISGVVDEQFF.

The rearrangement links TRBV28 to TRBJ2-2; tentative D call: TRBD1 (6 bases). V lost 7 bases, J lost 2 bases, and 14 bases lay in between. The CDR3 has 15 amino acids. CDR1 is MDHEN, CDR2 SYDVKM, per germline. In DNA, the CDR3 is TGTGCCAGCACCCCCGGGACACTTAACACCGGGGAGCTGTTTTTT. Translating gives CASTPGTLNTGELFF.

This clone was observed a single time. The J gene is TRBJ1-2, the V gene TRBV7-9; unclear D gene. V was clipped by 5 bases and J by 4 bases, with 17 bases between them. The CDR3 has 15 amino acids. CDR1 is SEHNR, CDR2 FQNEAQ, per germline (reference sequence). The chain's CDR3 is CASSLTSSASYGYTF. DNA for the CDR3: TGTGCCAGCAGCCTTACGTCATCGGCCAGCTATGGCTACACCTTC.

The V call is TRBV2, the J call TRBJ2-5, with a possible D match to TRBD2 (5 bases). CDR3 size: 14 residues. Trimming removed 4 bases from V and 2 bases from J, with 11 bases in between. Germline CDR1 reads SNHLY; CDR2 reads FYNNEI. CDR3 sequence: CASSVLAGQETQYF. CDR3 bases: TGTGCCAGCAGTGTCCTAGCTGGGCAAGAGACCCAGTACTTC.

This chain joins TRBV6-5 and TRBJ2-7; no firm D call. CDR1 and CDR2 (germline): MNHEY, SVGAGI. CDR3 length: 15 residues. Trimming took off 0 bases at V and 5 bases at J, with 14 bases between the two ends. CDR3 bases: TGTGCCAGCAGTTACTCGTTCGTAAATCCCCACGAGCAGTACTTC. This codes for CASSYSFVNPHEQYF.

J is TRBJ2-7 and V is TRBV7-6; D unresolved. V lost 2 bases, J lost 1 base, and 9 bases lay in between. The CDR3 sequence is 14 residues long. Germline V gene data show CDR1 as SGHVS and CDR2 as FNYEAQ. In DNA, the CDR3 is TGTGCCAGCAGCTTAACCGACGGGTCCTACGAGCAGTACTTC. This codes for CASSLTDGSYEQYF. The whole variable domain, remainder taken from reference TRBV7-6 and TRBJ2-7, is GAGVSQSPRYKVTKRGQDVALRCDPISGHVSLYWYRQALGQGPEFLTYFNYEAQQDKSGLPNDRFSAERPEGSISTLTIQRTEQRDSAMYRCASSLTDGSYEQYFGPGTRLTVT.

This clone has just one count. The V call is TRBV27, the J call TRBJ2-3; D might be TRBD1 (5 bases). The V and J ends lost 1 base and 6 bases respectively, with 8 bases between them. Per germline, CDR1 MNHEY and CDR2 SMNVEV (reference sequence). The CDR3 totals 13 residues. CDR3 sequence (DNA): TGTGCCAGCAGTTTATTGGGGCAGGATACGCAGTATTTT. As protein: CASSLLGQDTQYF.

The chain links TRBV9 to TRBJ2-7; D unclear. The CDR3 sequence is 14 residues long. V lost 4 bases to trimming and J lost 6 bases, with 17 bases between them. The germline CDR1 and CDR2 sequences are SGDLS and YYNGEE. CDR3 DNA sequence: TGTGCCAGCAGCCCTTCCCTTAACCTGGGCGAGCAGTACTTC. It specifies CASSPSLNLGEQYF.

The chain links TRBV20-1 to TRBJ1-2; 9 bases map to TRBD1. CDR3 length: 14 residues. V shed 3 bases, J shed 3 bases, and the junction held 5 bases outside the gene matches. Germline values: CDR1 DFQATT, CDR2 SNEGSKA (reference sequence). CDR3: CSASRTGDYYGYTF. In DNA form, the CDR3 reads TGCAGTGCTAGTCGGACAGGGGACTACTATGGCTACACCTTC.

CDR3: CASSLTSGGFNTQYF. The CDR3 DNA reads as TGTGCCAGCAGCTTGACTAGCGGGGGCTTTAATACGCAGTATTTT. The chain has TRBV7-2 and TRBJ2-3; TRBD2 aligns across 12 bases. Germline V gives CDR1 SGHTA, CDR2 FQGNSA. The V and J ends lost 3 bases and 7 bases, in that order; junction bases with no gene match: 5. The CDR3 runs 15 residues.

This chain connects TRBV30 to TRBJ1-2; tentatively, D is TRBD1 (6 bases). The length of the CDR3 is 12 residues. The germline V and J ends were trimmed by 5 bases and 2 bases, with 9 bases remaining between them. The germline CDR1 and CDR2 sequences are GTSNPN and SVGIG (reference sequence). The CDR3 nucleotides are TGTGCCTGGGGACAGCCCAACTATGGCTACACCTTC. It translates to CAWGQPNYGYTF.